The 16 T cell receptor beta chains in this list originate from one sample, sequenced in a study of response to subunit inactivated influenza vaccine. TCRdb analysed the RT-PCR reads with MiXCR anew, one entry per CDR3 protein. The repertoire includes about 780,000 distinct CDR3 sequences, about a fifth of them detected once, and approximately 11% sits in the top ten. The sequencing used PBMCs from blood, collected around 5 days after vaccination. These receptors originate from a man aged 50-60 years who received an inactivated influenza vaccine.

V gene TRBV4-3 combines with J gene TRBJ1-1, with a tentative D call TRBD1 (5 bases). There are 16 residues in the CDR3. Trimming stripped 0 bases from V and 1 base from J, with 12 bases between. Germline lookup yields CDR1 LGHNA and CDR2 YSLEER. This chain's CDR3 is CASSQDWGVPNTEAFF. The CDR3 DNA follows: TGCGCCAGCAGCCAAGATTGGGGGGTCCCGAACACTGAAGCTTTCTTT.

This chain uses TRBV11-2 with TRBJ2-4; TRBD1 matches 9 bases. The CDR3 loop spans 18 amino acids. The trim removed 2 bases at V and 8 bases at J, leaving 16 bases unmatched. Germline assignment: CDR1 SGHAT and CDR2 FQNNGV. CDR3 sequence reads: CASSLYPTDRGDRYIQYF. The CDR3 bases are TGTGCCAGCAGCTTATACCCCACCGACAGGGGGGATAGGTACATTCAGTACTTC.

This clonotype has a handful of counts. J is TRBJ2-1 and V is TRBV5-1; TRBD1 aligns across 7 bases. The CDR3 length is 15 residues. The germline gives CDR1 SGHRS, CDR2 YFSETQ. V shed 0 bases and J 3 bases; nucleotides not matched to a gene: 3. CDR3 sequence reads: CASSLGGQNYNEQFF. The CDR3 DNA is TGCGCCAGCAGCTTGGGGGGACAGAACTACAATGAGCAGTTCTTC.

This clonotype turned up a few times. The chain couples TRBV7-9 to TRBJ2-2; weak D call: TRBD1 (5 bases). Germline V gene sequence: CDR1 SEHNR, CDR2 FQNEAQ (reference sequence). This CDR3 comprises 17 residues. With 5 bases removed from V and 3 bases from J, the gap between germline ends came to 19 bases. CDR3 sequence (DNA): TGTGCCAGCAGCCTACCCCCCAGGACAACAGACACCGGGGAGCTGTTTTTT. Its translation is CASSLPPRTTDTGELFF.

On this clonotype itself: With a much larger clone just one base away, this may be a read error. The J gene is TRBJ2-6, the V gene TRBV10-3; D is uncertain. This CDR3 spans 12 amino acids. Germline CDR1 reads ENHRY; CDR2 reads SYGVKD. V lost 9 bases and J lost 6, with 9 bases in between. The CDR3 loop is CAIIISANVLTF. As DNA, the CDR3 is TGTGCCATTATTATCTCGGCCAACGTCCTGACTTTC.

This clonotype has more than one count but fewer than ten. J is TRBJ2-5 and V is TRBV20-1; 8 bases align to TRBD2. CDR3 length: 15 residues. Germline values: CDR1 DFQATT, CDR2 SNEGSKA (reference sequence). V dropped 0 bases and J dropped 5; count of bases not matched to a gene: 8. The CDR3 sequence: CSARDGAGGPETQYF. CDR3 DNA: TGCAGTGCTAGAGATGGCGCGGGGGGTCCGGAGACCCAGTACTTC.

The chain joins TRBV5-1 to TRBJ2-1; TRBD2 aligns across 7 bases. The V and J ends lost 5 bases and 0 bases, in that order; junction bases with no gene match: 8. The germline V gene encodes CDR1 SGHRS and CDR2 YFSETQ. The length of the CDR3 is 16 residues. The CDR3 loop is CASRRSSGSSYNEQFF. In DNA, the CDR3 is TGCGCCAGCAGACGTTCTAGCGGAAGCTCCTACAATGAGCAGTTCTTC.

V is TRBV6-5 and J is TRBJ2-7; 11 bases fit TRBD2. V was pared by 0 bases and J by 0 bases, with 10 bases of the junction left unmatched. CDR3 length equals 19 residues. Per germline, CDR1 MNHEY and CDR2 SVGAGI. The CDR3 spells CASSYSALAGEGHSYEQYF. CDR3 DNA sequence: TGTGCCAGCAGTTACTCGGCACTAGCGGGAGAGGGCCACTCCTACGAGCAGTACTTC.

The chain employs TRBV7-2 and TRBJ2-3; 10 bases map to TRBD2. Germline CDR1 reads SGHTA; CDR2 reads FQGNSA. The J segment lost 4 bases and the V segment lost 0 bases, leaving 7 bases of the junction unmatched. The CDR3 consists of 17 residues. The CDR3 DNA sequence: TGTGCCAGCAGCTTAGCCTCCAGCGGGAGGGCCCCAGATACGCAGTATTTT. This encodes CASSLASSGRAPDTQYF.

The CDR3 is CASRSRRTNTGELFF. The DNA for the CDR3 is TGTGCCAGCAGAAGCAGACGGACGAACACCGGGGAGCTGTTTTTT. The V gene is TRBV12-3 or TRBV12-4, the J gene TRBJ2-2; no definite D call. This CDR3 has 15 amino acids. Trimming removed 6 bases from V and 0 bases from J, with 11 bases in between.

This clonotype was found a few times. The chain combines TRBV7-9 with TRBJ1-1; D not certain. Per the germline V gene, CDR1 is SEHNR and CDR2 is FQNEAQ (reference sequence). V dropped 4 bases and J dropped 0 bases, with 12 bases sitting between them. This CDR3 is 15 amino acids long. CDR3 region: CASSWENVVNTEAFF. CDR3 coding DNA: TGTGCCAGCAGCTGGGAGAATGTTGTGAACACTGAAGCTTTCTTT.

Of note for this clonotype: Since a much larger clone is just one base distant, this may be a read error. The CDR3 spells CSVIRNTEAFF. In DNA, the CDR3 is TGCAGCGTTATCAGGAACACTGAAGCTTTCTTT. The chain is built from TRBV29-1 and TRBJ1-1; no definite D call. The germline V gene encodes CDR1 SQVTM and CDR2 ANQGSEA. V lost 5 bases and J lost 1, with 5 bases in between. The CDR3 loop spans 11 amino acids. Complete variable domain (other parts from reference TRBV29-1 and TRBJ1-1): SAVISQKPSRDICQRGTSLTIQCQVDSQVTMMFWYRQQPGQSLTLIATANQGSEATYESGFVIDKFPISRPNLTFSTLTVSNMSPEDSSIYLCSVIRNTEAFFGQGTRLTVV.

At least ten counts were recorded for this clonotype. The V and J genes are TRBV15 and TRBJ2-1; TRBD1 matches at 11 bases. This CDR3 is 16 amino acids long. From germline, CDR1 is LNHNV and CDR2 YYDKDF (reference sequence). V shed 3 bases and J 6 bases; nucleotides not matched to a gene: 7. As DNA, the CDR3 is TGTGCCACCAGCAGTCCCCGGGACAGGGGGTTCAATGAGCAGTTCTTC. Protein product: CATSSPRDRGFNEQFF.

This clonotype was detected a few times. This chain uses TRBV7-9 with TRBJ1-1; D not resolved. Germline-derived CDR1 and CDR2 are SEHNR and FQNEAQ (reference sequence). CDR3 length equals 13 residues. V was shortened by 7 bases and J by 1 base, with 10 bases between the two germline ends. CDR3 DNA: TGTGCCAGCAACGAACCCGGGAACACTGAAGCTTTCTTT. This translates into CASNEPGNTEAFF.

This chain joins TRBV6-5 and TRBJ1-1; TRBD1 aligns across 11 bases. CDR1 and CDR2 from the germline V gene are MNHEY and SVGAGI. This CDR3 is 15 amino acids long. Trimming at V came to 4 bases and at J to 4 bases, leaving 5 bases not matched to a gene. CDR3 in DNA: TGTGCCAGCAGTTCAGCCGGGACAGGGGGCACTGAAGCTTTCTTT. Protein sequence: CASSSAGTGGTEAFF.

This clonotype has more than one count but fewer than ten. V gene TRBV6-5 combines with J gene TRBJ2-5; no clear D gene. The CDR3 runs 16 residues. Trimming cost V 0 bases and J 1 base, with 12 bases left between them. Per the germline V gene, CDR1 is MNHEY and CDR2 is SVGAGI. The CDR3 coding sequence is TGTGCCAGCAGTTACTCGGTACGGGCTATCCAAGAGACCCAGTACTTC. It translates to CASSYSVRAIQETQYF.